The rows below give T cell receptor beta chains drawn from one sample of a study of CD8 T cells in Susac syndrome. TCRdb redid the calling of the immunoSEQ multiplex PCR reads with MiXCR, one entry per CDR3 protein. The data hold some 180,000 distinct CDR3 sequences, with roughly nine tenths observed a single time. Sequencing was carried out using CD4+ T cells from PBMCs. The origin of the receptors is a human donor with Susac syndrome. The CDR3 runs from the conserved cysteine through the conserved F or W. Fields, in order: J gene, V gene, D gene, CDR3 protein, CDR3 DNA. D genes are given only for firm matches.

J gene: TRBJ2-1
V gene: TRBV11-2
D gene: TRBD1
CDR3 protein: CASSIEGANYNEQFF
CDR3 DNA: TGTGCCAGCAGTATAGAGGGGGCTAACTACAATGAGCAGTTCTTC

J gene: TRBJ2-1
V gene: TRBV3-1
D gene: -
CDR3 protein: CASSQRQWENEQFF
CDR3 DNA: TGTGCCAGCAGCCAACGCCAGTGGGAAAATGAGCAGTTCTTC

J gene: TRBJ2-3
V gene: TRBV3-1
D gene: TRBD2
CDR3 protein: CASSRTSGRDTQYF
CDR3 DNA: TGTGCCAGCAGCCGGACTAGCGGGAGAGATACGCAGTATTTT

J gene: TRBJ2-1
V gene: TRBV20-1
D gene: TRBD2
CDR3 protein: CSAAIAGGPNEQFF
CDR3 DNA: TGCAGTGCTGCAATAGCGGGAGGGCCTAACGAGCAGTTCTTC

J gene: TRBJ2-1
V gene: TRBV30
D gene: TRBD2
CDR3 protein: CAWSPRGSSSYNEQFF
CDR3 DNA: TGTGCCTGGAGCCCGCGGGGGTCGAGCTCCTACAATGAGCAGTTCTTC

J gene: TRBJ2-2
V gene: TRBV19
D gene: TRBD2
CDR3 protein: CASSFRLAGGPDTGELFF
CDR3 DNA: TGTGCCAGTAGTTTTAGACTAGCGGGGGGGCCAGACACCGGGGAGCTGTTTTTT

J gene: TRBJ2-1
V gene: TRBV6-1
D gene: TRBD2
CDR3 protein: CASSPTTLAGGPYNEQFF
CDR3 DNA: TGTGCCAGCAGTCCCACAACGTTAGCGGGAGGGCCTTACAATGAGCAGTTCTTC

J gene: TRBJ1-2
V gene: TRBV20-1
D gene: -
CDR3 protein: CSAGQNYGYTF
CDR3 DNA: TGCAGTGCTGGACAGAACTATGGCTACACCTTC

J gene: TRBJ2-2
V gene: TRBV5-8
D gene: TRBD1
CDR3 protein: CASSRQGYTGELFF
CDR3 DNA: TGTGCCAGCAGCCGACAGGGCTACACCGGGGAGCTGTTTTTT

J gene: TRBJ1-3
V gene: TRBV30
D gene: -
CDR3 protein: CAWSVLQPEGTIYF
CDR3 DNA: TGTGCCTGGAGTGTACTTCAGCCGGAGGGCACCATATATTTT

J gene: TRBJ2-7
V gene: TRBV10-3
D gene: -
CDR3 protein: CAISSSDYSYEQYF
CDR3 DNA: TGTGCCATCAGTTCTAGCGACTACTCCTACGAGCAGTACTTC

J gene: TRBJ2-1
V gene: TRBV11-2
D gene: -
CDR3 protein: CASSGADNEQFF
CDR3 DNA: TGTGCCAGCAGCGGGGCGGACAATGAGCAGTTCTTC

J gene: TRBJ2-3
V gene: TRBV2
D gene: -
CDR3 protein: CASSESWGTDTQYF
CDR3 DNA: TGTGCCAGCAGTGAATCTTGGGGAACAGATACGCAGTATTTT

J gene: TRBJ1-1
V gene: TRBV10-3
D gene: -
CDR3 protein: CAIRGTPNTEAFF
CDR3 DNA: TGTGCCATCAGGGGAACACCGAACACTGAAGCTTTCTTT